These T cell receptor beta chains were read from a single sample in a study of neurological immune-mediated disorders. TCRdb processed the 5' RACE reads anew with MiXCR; each CDR3 protein has one entry. The table lists tens of thousands of distinct CDR3 sequences, roughly 13% of them singletons, with 5.5% in the top ten. What was sequenced was CD4+ T cells from blood. These receptor sequences come from a female donor with HTLV-1-associated myelopathy (HAM/TSP). The CDR3 runs from the conserved cysteine through the conserved F or W. D genes are given only for firm matches. Rows give clone size only sometimes, using once, few, many, or a class for an expanded clone.

d_call | clone_size | j_call | v_call | cdr3_aa | cdr3_nt
- | - | TRBJ2-3 | TRBV10-3 | CAVAEGVPDTQYF | TGTGCCGTGGCTGAGGGAGTCCCAGATACGCAGTATTTT
- | many | TRBJ2-5 | TRBV6-5 | CASSSGTGGKTQYF | TGTGCCAGCAGTTCCGGGACTGGCGGAAAGACCCAGTACTTC
TRBD2 | many | TRBJ2-1 | TRBV20-1 | CSARTSVRRDEQFF | TGCAGTGCTAGGACTAGCGTCAGGCGGGATGAGCAGTTCTTC
TRBD1 | many | TRBJ1-1 | TRBV10-3 | CAISATGVRNEAFF | TGTGCCATCAGTGCCACAGGGGTGAGGAATGAAGCTTTCTTT
- | many | TRBJ1-4 | TRBV5-5 | CASSLTAVETNEKLFF | TGTGCCAGCAGCTTGACTGCGGTAGAGACTAATGAAAAACTGTTTTTT
- | many | TRBJ1-6 | TRBV25-1 | CASSDRFGLNSPLHF | TGTGCCAGCAGTGACCGTTTCGGACTAAATTCACCCCTCCACTTT
- | many | TRBJ2-1 | TRBV20-1 | CSARGSTRDHNNEQFF | TGCAGTGCTAGAGGTTCCACCCGGGACCATAACAATGAGCAGTTCTTC
- | many | TRBJ2-5 | TRBV6-6 | CASTSRAQETQYF | TGTGCCAGCACCAGCCGGGCGCAAGAGACCCAGTACTTC
- | many | TRBJ2-6 | TRBV6-2/TRBV6-3 | CASSYVGTGANVLTF | TGTGCCAGCAGTTACGTAGGTACCGGGGCCAACGTCCTGACTTTC
TRBD1 | many | TRBJ2-3 | TRBV5-5 | CASSWDRADTQYF | TGTGCCAGCAGCTGGGACAGGGCAGATACGCAGTATTTT
- | many | TRBJ1-1 | TRBV20-1 | CSARAPGQNTEAFF | TGCAGTGCTAGAGCCCCCGGGCAGAACACTGAAGCTTTCTTT
TRBD2 | many | TRBJ2-5 | TRBV20-1 | CSARSGLAGGETQYF | TGCAGTGCTAGATCGGGATTAGCGGGAGGGGAGACCCAGTACTTC
TRBD1 | - | TRBJ2-4 | TRBV20-1 | CSATRGQGAKNIQYF | TGCAGTGCCACACGGGGACAGGGGGCCAAAAACATTCAGTACTTC
- | - | TRBJ2-1 | TRBV18 | CTSSPLSRSEQFF | TGTACCAGCTCACCGCTTTCCAGGAGCGAGCAGTTCTTC
- | many | TRBJ2-2 | TRBV12-3/TRBV12-4 | CASRPSPRQSYTGELFF | TGTGCCAGCCGACCCTCTCCGAGACAGAGTTATACCGGGGAGCTGTTTTTT
TRBD2 | - | TRBJ2-5 | TRBV20-1 | CSARGGPGTRKETQYF | TGCAGTGCTAGGGGTGGCCCCGGGACTAGAAAAGAGACCCAGTACTTC
TRBD1 | many | TRBJ2-6 | TRBV20-1 | CSAQGDREYGGANVLTF | TGCAGTGCCCAAGGGGACAGGGAATACGGCGGGGCCAACGTCCTGACTTTC
- | many | TRBJ1-6 | TRBV3-1 | CASSEKYWTANNSPLHF | TGTGCCAGCAGCGAAAAATACTGGACAGCCAATAATTCACCCCTCCACTTT
TRBD2 | many | TRBJ2-1 | TRBV4-1 | CASSQEGLAGGQGNEQFF | TGCGCCAGCAGCCAAGAGGGACTAGCGGGAGGGCAGGGCAATGAGCAGTTCTTC
- | many | TRBJ1-2 | TRBV18 | CASSGGRDYGYTF | TGTGCCAGCTCAGGCGGACGGGACTATGGCTACACCTTC
- | many | TRBJ2-5 | TRBV7-2 | CASSPNAGETQYF | TGTGCCAGCAGCCCGAATGCGGGAGAGACCCAGTACTTC
- | many | TRBJ2-3 | TRBV2 | CASTPNRDTDTQYF | TGTGCCAGCACCCCGAACAGGGATACAGATACGCAGTATTTT
TRBD2 | many | TRBJ2-3 | TRBV7-7 | CASSLGPAGTQYF | TGTGCTAGCAGCTTAGGCCCAGCGGGAACGCAGTATTTT